These T cell receptor beta chains were read from a single sample in a study of T cells in Graves' hyperthyroidism and ophthalmopathy. TCRdb processed the multiplex PCR reads anew with MiXCR; each CDR3 protein has one entry. The sample includes hundreds of thousands of distinct CDR3 sequences, about a sixth of them seen just once. The sequenced sample consisted of blood. The receptor set was obtained from a woman in her thirties or forties with Graves' ophthalmopathy. CDR3s include the opening cysteine and the closing phenylalanine or tryptophan. D genes are given only for firm matches.

>TRBJ2-1|TRBV7-9|TRBD1
CASSLRDQGANEQFF
>TRBJ1-1|TRBV18|NA
CASSPSSPGASTEAFF
>TRBJ1-2|TRBV7-9|NA
CASSSFEGGSGYTF
>TRBJ2-7|TRBV6-2/TRBV6-3|NA
CASSYSGVEEQYF
>TRBJ2-3|TRBV20-1|NA
CSARRGGADTQYF
>TRBJ1-1|TRBV10-2|NA
CASSDGGPGPFGFRNTEAFF
>TRBJ1-2|TRBV2|TRBD1
CASSVWTGNGYTF
>TRBJ1-1|TRBV5-5|NA
CASSLNSARNTEAFF
>TRBJ1-5|TRBV6-1|TRBD1
CATQGQAVPNQPQHF
>TRBJ2-3|TRBV5-1|TRBD1
CASSLGGQGVDTQYF
>TRBJ2-1|TRBV7-9|TRBD2
CASSLLAGAPGEQFF
>TRBJ2-1|TRBV3-1|TRBD2
CASSHWTSGDNEQFF
>TRBJ2-1|TRBV7-3|NA
CASSLIRGNEQFF
>TRBJ2-5|TRBV7-9|NA
CASSLAGLRRETQYF
>TRBJ2-2|TRBV6-1|NA
CASSRTLARAGGGTGELFF
>TRBJ2-5|TRBV19|NA
CASSNQGQETQYF
>TRBJ2-1|TRBV24-1|TRBD1
CATSAPQGTGGFVEQFF
>TRBJ2-3|TRBV12-3/TRBV12-4|TRBD1
CASSQTGGDTQYF
>TRBJ1-2|TRBV3-1|NA
CASSQAKGFAYGYTF
>TRBJ1-5|TRBV20-1|TRBD1
CSARDTLAAGGSQPQHF
>TRBJ1-1|TRBV6-6|NA
CASSYMRATEAFF
>TRBJ2-3|TRBV20-1|TRBD2
CSAPPSGRTDTQYF
>TRBJ1-4|TRBV30|NA
CAWRPSGGWFEKLFF
>TRBJ1-1|TRBV29-1|NA
CSVEILTLNTEAFF
>TRBJ2-5|TRBV10-1|NA
CASSENSRETQYF
>TRBJ2-5|TRBV2|TRBD2
CASIPVAGVTETQYF
>TRBJ2-3|TRBV6-1|NA
CASSEGYGPHTQYF
>TRBJ1-2|TRBV12-3/TRBV12-4|TRBD1
CASRVKGASGYTF
>TRBJ2-5|TRBV12-3/TRBV12-4|NA
CASSRGTSQETQYF
>TRBJ2-2|TRBV7-3|NA
CASSLDGSRRELFF
>TRBJ1-5|TRBV27|TRBD1
CASSLTKPGQGAQHF
>TRBJ1-1|TRBV7-9|NA
CASSLGGAAAFF
>TRBJ1-3|TRBV7-9|TRBD1
CASSFTGDGNTIYF
>TRBJ2-6|TRBV19|NA
CASSKGSSGANVLTF
>TRBJ2-7|TRBV27|NA
CASSLRLDGGEQYF
>TRBJ2-6|TRBV5-4|NA
CASSFPHTSGANVLTF
>TRBJ1-2|TRBV3-1|TRBD1
CASSQDRATGTGYTF
>TRBJ2-1|TRBV4-2|TRBD2
CASSQGWTSGSNEQFF
>TRBJ2-1|TRBV28|TRBD1
CASSWDRGPYNEQFF
>TRBJ1-3|TRBV3-1|TRBD1
CASSRDRAGNTIYF
>TRBJ2-1|TRBV28|NA
CASSLLAPNEQFF
>TRBJ2-1|TRBV11-1|NA
CASTSNWDSQGEQFF
>TRBJ2-5|TRBV18|NA
CASSPDSQETQYF
>TRBJ2-7|TRBV5-6|TRBD1
CASSGTDPLYEQYF
>TRBJ1-5|TRBV6-1|NA
CASSEADQPQHF
>TRBJ2-2|TRBV28|NA
CASSFRNANTRELFF
>TRBJ1-1|TRBV7-2|NA
CASSSRWQLRGTEAFF
>TRBJ2-2|TRBV20-1|TRBD2
CSASSGGNTGELFF
>TRBJ2-2|TRBV7-8|NA
CASSLWENTGELFF
>TRBJ2-7|TRBV28|NA
CASTTGQSYEQYF
>TRBJ2-1|TRBV11-2|NA
CASSLGGETSNEQFF
>TRBJ1-1|TRBV20-1|NA
CSADRDGNTEAFF
>TRBJ1-5|TRBV18|TRBD1
CASSPDRAGQPQHF